This T cell receptor (beta chain) emerged from a study of T cell clonotyping in hematopoietic cell transplantation. Assay used: immunoSEQ multiplex PCR; TCRdb lists only in-frame clones, some missing. The sample gives nearly 70,000 clones, roughly 94% of which show up once; around 1.5% is in the top ten. Remarks on this clone: As yet, its antigen is unknown.

Study-level results: Cells were unsorted, so CD4 and CD8 contributions were not separated.

The CDR3 consists of 13 residues. Germline CDR1 and CDR2: SEHNR and FQNEAQ (reference sequence). Trimming removed 3 bases at V and 3 bases at J, with 8 bases between. The chain employs TRBV7-9 and TRBJ1-1; no clear D gene. Source material: peripheral blood mononuclear cells. The TCR comes from a man aged 50 to 59 in good health. Some clones in this sample may be carry-over from other donors' samples. The DNA of the CDR3 is TGTGCCAGCAGCTTCCCGTACGACACTGAAGCTTTCTTT. Its protein product is CASSFPYDTEAFF. The whole variable domain, remainder taken from reference TRBV7-9 and TRBJ1-1, is DTGVSQNPRHKITKRGQNVTFRCDPISEHNRLYWYRQTLGQGPEFLTYFQNEAQLEKSRLLSDRFSAERPKGSFSTLEIQRTEQGDSAMYLCASSFPYDTEAFFGQGTRLTVV.